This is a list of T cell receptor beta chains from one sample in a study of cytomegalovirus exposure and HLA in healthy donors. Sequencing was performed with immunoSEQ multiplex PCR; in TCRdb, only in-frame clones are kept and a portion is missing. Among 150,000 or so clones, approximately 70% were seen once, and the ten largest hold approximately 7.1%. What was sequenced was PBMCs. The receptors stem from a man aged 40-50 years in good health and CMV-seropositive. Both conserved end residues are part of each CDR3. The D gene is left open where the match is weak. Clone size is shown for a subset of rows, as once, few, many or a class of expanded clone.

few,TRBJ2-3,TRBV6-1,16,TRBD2,CASSETSGGSTDTQYF,TGTGCCAGCAGTGAGACTAGCGGGGGTAGCACAGATACGCAGTATTTT
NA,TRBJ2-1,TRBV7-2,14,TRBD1,CASSSRDRNNEQFF,TGTGCCAGCAGCTCCCGGGACAGAAACAATGAGCAGTTCTTC
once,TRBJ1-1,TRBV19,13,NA,CASRFGGNTEAFF,TGTGCCAGTAGGTTCGGAGGGAACACTGAAGCTTTCTTT
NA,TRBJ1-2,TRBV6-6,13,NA,CAISEGPNYGYTF,TGTGCCATCTCGGAGGGGCCTAACTATGGCTACACCTTC
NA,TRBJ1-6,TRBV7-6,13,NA,CASSSGGESPFHF,TGTGCCAGCAGCTCTGGGGGGGAGTCACCCTTCCACTTT
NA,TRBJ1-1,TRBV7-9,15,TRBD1,CASSFRDRGDTEAFF,TGTGCCAGCAGCTTTCGGGACAGGGGAGACACTGAAGCTTTCTTT
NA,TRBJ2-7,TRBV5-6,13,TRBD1,CASSSNRGHEQYF,TGTGCCAGCAGCTCGAACAGGGGCCACGAGCAGTACTTC
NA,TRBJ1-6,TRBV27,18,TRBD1,CASSLLDRTSSYNSPLHF,TGTGCCAGCAGTTTGTTGGACAGGACGAGCTCCTATAATTCACCCCTCCACTTT
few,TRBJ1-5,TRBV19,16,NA,CASSISPGASNQPQHF,TGTGCCAGTAGTATAAGTCCAGGGGCTAGCAATCAGCCCCAGCATTTT
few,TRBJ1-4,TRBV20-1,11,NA,CSARSLRGLFF,TGCAGTGCCCGATCGCTCCGCGGACTGTTTTTT
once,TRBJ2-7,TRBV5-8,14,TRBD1,CASSRTGGAYEQYF,TGTGCCAGCAGTAGGACAGGGGGGGCCTACGAGCAGTACTTC
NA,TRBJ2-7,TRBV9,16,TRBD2,CASSVAASGAPYEQYF,TGTGCCAGCAGCGTAGCTGCTAGCGGGGCCCCCTACGAGCAGTACTTC
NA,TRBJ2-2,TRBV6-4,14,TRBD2,CASSDGTSTGELFF,TGTGCCAGCAGTGACGGGACTAGCACCGGGGAGCTGTTTTTT
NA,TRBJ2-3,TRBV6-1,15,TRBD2,CASSSSGGAPDTQYF,TGTGCCAGCAGTTCTAGCGGGGGGGCCCCAGATACGCAGTATTTT
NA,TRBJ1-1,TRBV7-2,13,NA,CASSLVRGSEAFF,TGTGCCAGCAGCTTAGTTCGGGGAAGTGAAGCTTTCTTT
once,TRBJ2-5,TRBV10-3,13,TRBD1,CAIRGQTQETQYF,TGTGCCATCAGGGGACAGACCCAAGAGACCCAGTACTTC
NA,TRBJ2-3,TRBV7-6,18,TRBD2,CASSFTRRASGSTDTQYF,TGTGCCAGCAGCTTCACCCGAAGGGCTAGCGGGAGCACAGATACGCAGTATTTT
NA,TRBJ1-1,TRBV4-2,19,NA,CASSRSSLGLNTLNTEAFF,TGTGCCAGCAGCCGGTCCAGCCTTGGACTGAACACGTTGAACACTGAAGCTTTCTTT
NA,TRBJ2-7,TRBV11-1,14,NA,CASSWGRDYYEQYF,TGTGCCAGCAGCTGGGGCCGTGATTATTACGAGCAGTACTTC
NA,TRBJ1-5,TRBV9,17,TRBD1,CASSGPASDRGDQPQHF,TGTGCCAGCAGCGGGCCCGCCTCGGACAGGGGAGATCAGCCCCAGCATTTT
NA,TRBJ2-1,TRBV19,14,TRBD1,CASTGTGVRNEQFF,TGTGCCAGTACCGGGACAGGGGTTCGGAATGAGCAGTTCTTC
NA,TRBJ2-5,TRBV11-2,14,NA,CASSFAGPDRAQYF,TGTGCCAGCAGCTTTGCCGGTCCTGATCGGGCCCAGTACTTC
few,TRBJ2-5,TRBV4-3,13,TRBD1,CASSPDRAETQYF,TGCGCCAGCAGCCCCGACAGGGCGGAGACCCAGTACTTC